The 11 T cell receptor beta chains reported below all come from one sample, sequenced in a study of blood T cell repertoires in COVID-19. Repertoires were generated with immunoSEQ multiplex PCR, while TCRdb's copy carries only in-frame clones and drops some. The sample consists of about 90,000 clones, 80% of them appearing once. The sample taken for sequencing was peripheral blood. These receptors were collected from a woman in her 70s with acute or convalescent COVID-19.

The V gene is TRBV4-1, the J gene TRBJ1-1, with D possibly matching TRBD1 (5 bases). This CDR3 region has 16 residues. Germline values: CDR1 MGHRA, CDR2 YSYEKL. The germline V and J ends were trimmed by 1 base and 0 bases, with 12 bases remaining between them. The CDR3: CASSQGSGWMNTEAFF. CDR3 coding DNA: TGCGCCAGCAGCCAAGGGTCAGGGTGGATGAACACTGAAGCTTTCTTT.

The V gene is TRBV4-1, the J gene TRBJ2-7; 7 positions agree with TRBD1. Germline lookup yields CDR1 MGHRA and CDR2 YSYEKL. The CDR3 has 14 residues. Unmatched junction bases numbered 2, after V lost 0 bases and J lost 3 bases. The CDR3 DNA is TGCGCCAGCAGCCAAGATAGACAGGGCTACGAGCAGTACTTC. Amino acid sequence: CASSQDRQGYEQYF.

The chain employs TRBV6-6 and TRBJ1-1; TRBD1 might be the D (6 bases). The CDR3 runs 14 residues. CDR1 and CDR2 (germline): MNHNY, SVGAGI (reference sequence). V dropped 5 bases and J dropped 4 bases, with 14 bases sitting between them. The CDR3 sequence: CASSQSGTSTEAFF. Written as DNA, the CDR3 is TGTGCCAGCAGTCAAAGTGGGACAAGCACTGAAGCTTTCTTT.

In DNA form, the CDR3 reads TGTGCCAGCTCACCACAGCCTAGCGTTTACTACGAGCAGTACTTC. Translation: CASSPQPSVYYEQYF. This chain links TRBV18 with TRBJ2-7; a possible D gene is TRBD2 (6 bases). V was pared by 1 base and J by 3 bases, with 13 bases between. The CDR3 consists of 15 residues. Germline values: CDR1 KGHSH, CDR2 LQKENI.

CDR3 residues: CASSVTPPSEQFF. The DNA for the CDR3 is TGTGCCAGCAGCGTAACCCCGCCTAGTGAGCAGTTCTTC. The gene calls are TRBV9 and TRBJ2-1; D gene unclear. Germline V gene sequence: CDR1 SGDLS, CDR2 YYNGEE. The CDR3 has 13 amino acids. Deletions cut 1 base from V and 9 bases from J, with 11 bases between.

The rearrangement joins TRBV28 to TRBJ1-6; 7 bases are shared with TRBD1. Germline V lookup: CDR1 MDHEN, CDR2 SYDVKM. V lost 10 bases, J lost 3 bases, and 6 bases stayed unmatched. The CDR3 has 14 residues. CDR3 DNA sequence: TGTGCCACATCGGACAGGTTCTATAATTCACCCCTCCACTTT. Its translation is CATSDRFYNSPLHF.

This clone occurred a few times. The chain links TRBV2 to TRBJ1-5; 8 positions match TRBD1. Germline V gene data show CDR1 as SNHLY and CDR2 as FYNNEI. V gave up 5 bases and J gave up 1 base; unmatched junction bases: 10. CDR3 size: 17 residues. CDR3 coding DNA: TGTGCCAGCAGTCTAGGACAGGGCCGGTTGAGCAATCAGCCCCAGCATTTT. Its protein product is CASSLGQGRLSNQPQHF.

A single count supports this clone. The V call is TRBV5-4, the J call TRBJ2-2; D possibly corresponds to TRBD2 (5 bases). Looked up from germline, CDR1 is SGHNT and CDR2 is YYREEE (reference sequence). This CDR3 has 15 amino acids. V was clipped by 4 bases and J by 5 bases, with 15 bases between them. In DNA form, the CDR3 reads TGTGCCAGCAGCCCCCGGGCCAGCGGAACCGGGGAGCTGTTTTTT. Its protein is CASSPRASGTGELFF.

This chain links TRBV5-4 with TRBJ2-7; 10 nucleotides line up with TRBD1. This CDR3 comprises 14 residues. Germline V gene sequence: CDR1 SGHNT, CDR2 YYREEE (reference sequence). The V gene end was trimmed by 4 bases and the J gene end by 7 bases; junction bases not matched to a gene: 8. Here the CDR3 reads CASSLGQGPREQYF. The CDR3 nucleotides read TGTGCCAGCAGCCTGGGACAGGGGCCGCGGGAGCAGTACTTC.

This chain connects TRBV28 to TRBJ1-6, with 10 bases that match TRBD1. CDR1 and CDR2 from the germline V gene are MDHEN and SYDVKM. V trimming: 7 bases; J trimming: 9 bases; junction bases outside the gene matches: 9. The CDR3 length is 15 residues. CDR3 sequence (DNA): TGTGCCAGCAAGCCGGGACAGGGGAATGGTTCACCCCTCCACTTT. It yields the protein CASKPGQGNGSPLHF.

This chain uses TRBV21-1 with TRBJ1-5; the table's D call, TRBD1, was not checked against the DNA. TRBV21-1 is a pseudogene segment. CDR3 size: 11 residues. The CDR3 here is CASSTLRHQHF. CDR3 in DNA: TGTGCCAGCAGTACACTGAGACACCAGCATTTT.